One T cell receptor (beta chain) is described in this entry. The sample originates from a study of T cell changes during pregnancy in multiple sclerosis. V lost 10 bases and J lost 8, with 23 bases in between. The CDR3 is made up of 15 amino acids. Germline assignment: CDR1 ENHRY and CDR2 SYGVKD. The assay was immunoSEQ multiplex PCR, and TCRdb's table has in-frame clones only and misses some. The sample shows roughly 48,000 clones, 85% to 95% of them seen only once. The chain recombines TRBV10-3 with TRBJ1-4; D is unclear. Sequenced material: CD4+ T cells from peripheral blood mononuclear cells, taken in the second trimester of pregnancy. The clonotype comes from a female donor in good health, enrolled as a control in a pregnancy study. CDR3 protein: CATKPTPLEGEKLFF. The CDR3 DNA sequence: TGTGCCACCAAACCGACTCCCCTCGAAGGAGAAAAACTGTTTTTT.